This T cell receptor (beta chain) stems from a study of T cell responses to AZD1222 COVID-19 vaccine. Of note for this clone: Its specificity is unknown.

Whole-study findings and limits: After the peak T cell response, and only then, were repertoires sampled. White British donors predominated, females outnumbered males, and clonal diversity was possibly underestimated. Regions left unmutated in variants are reportedly the target of nearly half of spike-specific TCRs.

Trimming removed 6 bases from V and 0 bases from J; junction bases left unmatched: 9. The germline gives CDR1 LNHDA, CDR2 SQIVND (reference sequence). The CDR3 has 17 amino acids. TCRdb keeps only in-frame clones here, not all; method: immunoSEQ multiplex PCR. The table shows 150,000 to 200,000 clones, with approximately 90% occurring only once. This chain uses TRBV19 with TRBJ2-2; TRBD1 matches at 8 bases. This sequence was found in an adult who received the MenACWY meningococcal vaccine as a control. The input for sequencing was peripheral blood, taken 28 days after the second dose of the MenACWY control vaccine. CDR3 region: CASRLRDRTANTGELFF. CDR3 DNA sequence: TGTGCCAGTAGATTACGGGACAGGACCGCGAACACCGGGGAGCTGTTTTTT.